This TCR beta chain was sequenced in a study of tissue T cells after allogeneic stem cell transplantation. The time point is: mouse harvest day 14 after allogeneic transplant. Mouse grafts combined 10^7 T-cell-depleted bone marrow cells with 10^6 splenic CD5+ T cells. B6 (H2b) cells into BALB/c (H2d) mice; tissues taken at day 7 or 14. Clones were sequenced by immunoSEQ multiplex PCR, and TCRdb holds only the in-frame ones, with some missing. This sample has about 4,400 clones, with 45% to 50% found just once. Per the germline V gene, CDR1 is SNHLY and CDR2 is FYNGKV (reference sequence). The V end lost 1 base, the J end lost 0 bases, and 5 bases lay between the germline ends. The length of the CDR3 is 14 residues. This clone was counted once. Gene names are the mouse ones. The read ends 1 residue before the CDR3 terminus; that terminus is restored from the germline J gene.

This sequence joins TRBV3 and TRBJ2-5, with D uncertain. The sequence came from a female BALB/c mouse given C57BL/6 T cells with graft-versus-host disease after an allogeneic hematopoietic cell transplant. The sequencing sample was made of lymph node tissue. CDR3 region: CASSLGFNQDTQYF. The sequenced CDR3 bases are TGTGCCAGCAGCTTAGGGTTTAACCAAGACACCCAGTAC. Full variable domain (outside the CDR3, taken from reference TRBV3 and TRBJ2-5): GPKVLQIPSHQIIDMGQMVTLNCDPVSNHLYFYWYKQILGQQMEFLVNFYNGKVMEKSKLFKDQFSVERPDGSYFTLKIQPTALEDSAVYFCASSLGFNQDTQYFGPGTRLLVL.